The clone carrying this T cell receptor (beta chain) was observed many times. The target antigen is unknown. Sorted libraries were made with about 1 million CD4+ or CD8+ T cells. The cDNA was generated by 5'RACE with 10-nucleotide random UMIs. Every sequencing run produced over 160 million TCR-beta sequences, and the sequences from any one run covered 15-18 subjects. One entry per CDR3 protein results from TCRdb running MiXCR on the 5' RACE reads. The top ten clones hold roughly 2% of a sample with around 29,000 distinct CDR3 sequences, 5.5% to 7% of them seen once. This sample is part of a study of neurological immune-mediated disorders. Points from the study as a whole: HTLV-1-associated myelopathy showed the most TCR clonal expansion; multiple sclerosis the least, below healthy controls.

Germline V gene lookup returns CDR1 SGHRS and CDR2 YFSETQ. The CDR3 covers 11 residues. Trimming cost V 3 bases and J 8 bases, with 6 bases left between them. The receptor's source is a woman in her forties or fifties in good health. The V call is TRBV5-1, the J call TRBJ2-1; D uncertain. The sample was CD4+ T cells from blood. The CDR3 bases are TGCGCCAGCAGCTCCGACCATGAGCAGTTCTTC. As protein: CASSSDHEQFF.